The clone carrying this TCR beta chain appeared a few times. Its antigen is unidentified. V dropped 6 bases and J dropped 9; count of bases not matched to a gene: 18. CDR3 size: 17 residues. In germline, CDR1 is MNHEY, CDR2 SMNVEV (reference sequence). This sample was included in a study of beta chain features in type 1 diabetes. The entirety of the isolated RNA underwent reverse transcription, so expressed TCRB transcripts were sequenced. Clones were read by immunoSEQ multiplex PCR, and TCRdb kept only the in-frame ones, dropping some. The table records a few hundred thousand clones, 8.5% to 10% of them present only once. Regarding the study as a whole: There were fewer insertions and more deletions at the VDJ junctions of type 1 diabetes patients. In every one of the four CD4+ subsets, TCRB CDR3s were moderately but significantly shorter in Type 1 diabetes patients. Compared to healthy donors, patients appeared to have naive, central memory and Treg TCRB repertoires that were more alike.

The sample was central memory CD4+ T cells from blood. This receptor was identified in a man between 25 and 39 years old with type 1 diabetes. The rearrangement links TRBV27 to TRBJ1-4, with TRBD1 identical over 8 bases. The CDR3 DNA follows: TGTGCCAGCAGGAGTTTGGGAACCGGGACAGGCTCACAAAAACTGTTTTTT. Its translation is CASRSLGTGTGSQKLFF. The full variable domain, in which reference TRBV27 and TRBJ1-4 provide the parts outside the CDR3, is EAQVTQNPRYLITVTGKKLTVTCSQNMNHEYMSWYRQDPGLGLRQIYYSMNVEVTDKGDVPEGYKVSRKEKRNFPLILESPSPNQTSLYFCASRSLGTGTGSQKLFFGSGTQLSVL.